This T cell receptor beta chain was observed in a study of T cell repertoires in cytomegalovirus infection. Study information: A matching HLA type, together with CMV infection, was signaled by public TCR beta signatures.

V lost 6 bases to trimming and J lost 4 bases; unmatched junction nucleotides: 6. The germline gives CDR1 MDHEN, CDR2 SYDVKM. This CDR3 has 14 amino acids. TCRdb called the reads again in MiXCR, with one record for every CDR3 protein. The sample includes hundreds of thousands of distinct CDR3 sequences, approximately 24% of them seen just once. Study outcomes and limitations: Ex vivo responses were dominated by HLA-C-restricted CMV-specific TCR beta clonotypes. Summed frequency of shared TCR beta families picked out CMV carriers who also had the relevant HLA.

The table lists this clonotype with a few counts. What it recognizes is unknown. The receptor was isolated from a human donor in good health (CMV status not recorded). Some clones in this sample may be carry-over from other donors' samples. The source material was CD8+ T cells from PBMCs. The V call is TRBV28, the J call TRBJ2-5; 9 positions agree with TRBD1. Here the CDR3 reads CASRDRGQVETQYF. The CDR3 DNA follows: TGTGCCAGCAGGGACAGGGGTCAGGTAGAGACCCAGTACTTC.